This T cell receptor beta chain appears in the sequencing data of a study of CXCR3-negative and CXCR3-positive naive CD8 T cells (dated by TCRdb to between 2018 and 2020). Background for the entire study: In total, 130 million to 150 million TRB reads were obtained, or roughly 1.5 +/- 0.3 million reads per library. Data from ten to twelve donors, pooled across two independent experiments, went into the diversity and physicochemical repertoire analyses. TRBV-TRBJ cluster analysis included naive subsets from 5 donors and memory cells from 3 donors. Study-wide findings and limitations: Because surface CD5, which has been linked to self-reactivity in mice, was comparable between naive subsets, TCR interaction strength was also inferred from TRB CDR3 physicochemical properties. TRBV-TRBJ usage was similar between naive CXCR3-negative and CXCR3-positive cells from the same donor, while memory cells showed distinct patterns. Both naive subsets had comparably high repertoire diversity, while memory CD8+ T cells had much lower repertoire diversity. Freshly isolated PBMCs were used for most assays because CXCR3 expression went down partially after cryopreservation. TRB CDR3s from CXCR3-positive naive cells showed higher hydrophobicity (lower Kidera factor 4), lower energy, and higher strength and volume indices than CXCR3-negative naive cells.

Reading from cysteine to phenylalanine, the CDR3 counts 13 amino acids. The nucleotide record is missing. Points on this clonotype: Its antigen remains unidentified.

Each CD8+ T cell subset was flow-sorted in triplicate, and 300,000 or so cells per subset were placed directly into RLT lysis buffer. Naive CD8+ T cells were defined stringently as CD45RO-CCR7+CD27+CD95- to exclude memory contaminants. Peripheral blood mononuclear cells were isolated from buffy coats using standard density gradient centrifugation. A FACSAria III was used to flow-sort naive CD8+ T cells into CXCR3-negative and CXCR3-positive populations. An RNeasy Mini Kit was used to extract total RNA from the sorted cells. TCRdb names NextSeq 550 as the instrument used. The Human TCR Profiling Kit (MiLaboratory) was used to make UMI-labeled 5' RACE TRB cDNA libraries. The full amount of extracted RNA was used for cDNA synthesis, and the full amount of resulting cDNA was used for PCR amplification. The libraries were made side by side, with each library going through the same number of PCR cycles. The authors' analysis ran thus. MIGEC and MiXCR extracted about 53,000 +/- 10,000 unique UMI-labeled TRB cDNA molecules per library, requiring at least two reads per UMI. An average of approximately 40,000 +/- 10,000 functional in-frame TRB CDR3 nucleotide clonotypes without stop codons was found per library. After downsampling to 5000 UMI-labeled TRB molecules per sample, diversity metrics, including normalized Shannon-Wiener and Chao1, were computed in VDJtools. For the central five CDR3 residues, VDJtools calculated physicochemical properties weighted by clonotype size, namely interaction energy, strength, volume and Kidera factor 4. Each CDR3 protein sequence appears as one entry after TCRdb reprocessed the reads, and no DNA is included. For this entry, the V and J calls and clone size follow TCRdb and not the study's own pipeline. The table for this sample shows over 100,000 distinct CDR3 sequences. The biggest ten clones account for 0.25% to 0.35% of the sample.

The sample consisted of naive CXCR3- CD8+ T cells from blood. The label giving this sample's cell subset or site can be read as: CD45RO-CCR7+CD27+CD95- naive CD8+ T cells lacking CXCR3 (TNR3-). The receptor was isolated from a human donor in good health. Some clones in this sample may be carry-over from other donors' samples. Recombination joined TRBV12-3 or TRBV12-4 with TRBJ2-1; TCRdb designates TRBD2, a call that cannot be tested without DNA. The CDR3 in this case is CASSYSGRNEQFF.